This TCR beta chain was sequenced for a study of post-analysis software for immune sequencing data. The overall study: Recorded disease courses covered relapsing-remitting, secondary progressive and progressive-relapsing multiple sclerosis. Some patients had no subtype annotation.

The study, taken as a whole, reports: Normalized Chao1 diversity was significantly reduced in patients versus controls. Same-batch samples co-clustered strongly by F measure.

Unique molecular identifiers were present in the TCR beta cDNA libraries. When about 0.9 to 11 million T cells were used, they gave around 500,000 cDNA molecules. TCRdb called the PCR reads again in MiXCR, with one record for every CDR3 protein. The repertoire holds hundreds of thousands of distinct CDR3 sequences, roughly 45% seen once, with 9.5% to 13% in the top ten. About this clonotype itself: Its antigen is not known.

Material: blood. The TCR comes from a girl aged 10 to 17 with multiple sclerosis.

CDR3 sequence (DNA): TGCGCCAGCAGCTTGGTTACCACAAGGGCTGATGTATCCGGCTACACCTTC. It specifies CASSLVTTRADVSGYTF. The V call is TRBV5-1, the J call TRBJ1-2, with unresolved D. The CDR3 has 17 residues. Per germline, CDR1 SGHRS and CDR2 YFSETQ. The V gene lost 0 bases and the J gene lost 8 bases, with 23 bases spanning the gap.